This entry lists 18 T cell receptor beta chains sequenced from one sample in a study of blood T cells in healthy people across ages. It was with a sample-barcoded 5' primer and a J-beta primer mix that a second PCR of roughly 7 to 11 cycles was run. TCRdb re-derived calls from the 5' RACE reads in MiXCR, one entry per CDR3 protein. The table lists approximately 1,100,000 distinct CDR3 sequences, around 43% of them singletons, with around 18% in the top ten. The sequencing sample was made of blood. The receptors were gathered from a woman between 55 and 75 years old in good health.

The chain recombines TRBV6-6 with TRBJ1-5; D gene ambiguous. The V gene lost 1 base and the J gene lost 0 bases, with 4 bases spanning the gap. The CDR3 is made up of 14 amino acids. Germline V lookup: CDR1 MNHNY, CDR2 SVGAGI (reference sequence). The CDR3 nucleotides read TGTGCCAGCAGTTACTGGGGTAGCAATCAGCCCCAGCATTTT. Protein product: CASSYWGSNQPQHF.

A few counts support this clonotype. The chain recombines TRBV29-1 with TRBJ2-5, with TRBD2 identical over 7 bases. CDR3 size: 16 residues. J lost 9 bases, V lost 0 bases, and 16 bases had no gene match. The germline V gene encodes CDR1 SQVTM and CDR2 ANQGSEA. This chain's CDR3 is CSVEDTVGGSRQAQYF. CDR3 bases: TGCAGCGTTGAAGACACAGTGGGGGGGTCCAGACAAGCCCAGTACTTC.

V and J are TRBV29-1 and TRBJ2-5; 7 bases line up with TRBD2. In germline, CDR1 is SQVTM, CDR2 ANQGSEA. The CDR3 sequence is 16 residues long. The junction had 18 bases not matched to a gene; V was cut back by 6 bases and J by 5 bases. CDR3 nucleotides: TGCAGCGTAGTGACTACGGGGAGGGGACGCTGGGAGACCCAGTACTTC. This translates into CSVVTTGRGRWETQYF.

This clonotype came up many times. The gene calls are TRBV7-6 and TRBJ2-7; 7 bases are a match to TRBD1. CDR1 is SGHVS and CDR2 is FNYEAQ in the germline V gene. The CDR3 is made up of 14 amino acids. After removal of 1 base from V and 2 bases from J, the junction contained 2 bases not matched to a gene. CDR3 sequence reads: CASSLEGTAYEQYF. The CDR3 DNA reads TGTGCCAGCAGCTTAGAGGGGACAGCCTACGAGCAGTACTTC.

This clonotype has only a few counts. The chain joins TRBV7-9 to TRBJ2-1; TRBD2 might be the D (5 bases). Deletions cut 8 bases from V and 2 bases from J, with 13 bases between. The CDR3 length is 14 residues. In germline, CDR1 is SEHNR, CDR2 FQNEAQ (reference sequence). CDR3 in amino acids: CASAVRVAYNEQFF. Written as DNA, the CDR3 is TGTGCCAGCGCGGTGCGGGTAGCCTACAATGAGCAGTTCTTC.

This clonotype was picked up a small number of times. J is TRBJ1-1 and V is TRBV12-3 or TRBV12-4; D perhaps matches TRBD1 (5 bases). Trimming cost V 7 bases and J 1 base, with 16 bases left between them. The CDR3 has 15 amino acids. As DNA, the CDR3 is TGTGCCAGCACCCCCTCGGGGCAGGGGAACACTGAAGCTTTCTTT. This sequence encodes CASTPSGQGNTEAFF.

This CDR3 is CASSRGTSGLQETQYF. CDR3 nucleotides: TGCGCCAGCAGCCGAGGGACTAGCGGACTCCAAGAGACCCAGTACTTC. This chain connects TRBV5-1 to TRBJ2-5, with 11 bases aligning to TRBD2. CDR1 is SGHRS, CDR2 YFSETQ, per germline. J gave up 1 base and V 4 bases, and 6 bases lay outside the gene matches. This CDR3 is 16 amino acids long.

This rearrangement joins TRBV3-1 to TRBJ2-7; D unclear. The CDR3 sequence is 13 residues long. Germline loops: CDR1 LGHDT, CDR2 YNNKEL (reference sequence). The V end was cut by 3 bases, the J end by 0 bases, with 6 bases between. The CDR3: CASSHLTSYEQYF. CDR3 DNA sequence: TGTGCCAGCAGCCACCTCACCTCCTACGAGCAGTACTTC.

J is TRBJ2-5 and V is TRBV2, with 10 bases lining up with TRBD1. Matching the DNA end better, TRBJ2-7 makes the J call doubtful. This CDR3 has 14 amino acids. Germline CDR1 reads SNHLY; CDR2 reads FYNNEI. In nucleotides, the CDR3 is TGTGCCAGCACCCGGGACAGGGGATCTGGCGAGCAGTACTTC. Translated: CASTRDRGSGEQYF.

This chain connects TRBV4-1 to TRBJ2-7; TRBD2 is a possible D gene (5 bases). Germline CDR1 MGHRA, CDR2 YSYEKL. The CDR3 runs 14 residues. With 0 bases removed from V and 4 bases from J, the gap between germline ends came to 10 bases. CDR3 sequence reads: CASSQDGVGYEQYF. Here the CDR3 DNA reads TGCGCCAGCAGCCAAGACGGGGTTGGGTACGAGCAGTACTTC.

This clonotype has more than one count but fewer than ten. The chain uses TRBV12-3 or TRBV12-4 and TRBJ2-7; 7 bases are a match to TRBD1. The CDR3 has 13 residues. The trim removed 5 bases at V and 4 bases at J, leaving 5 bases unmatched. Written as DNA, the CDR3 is TGTGCCAGCAGTGGGGACAGCTTTTACGAGCAGTACTTC. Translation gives CASSGDSFYEQYF.

CDR3 protein: CSAYLNTEAFF. CDR3 DNA sequence: TGCAGTGCTTATCTGAACACTGAAGCTTTCTTT. The chain combines TRBV20-1 with TRBJ1-1; D call uncertain. The CDR3 runs 11 residues. Trimming stripped 5 bases from V and 0 bases from J, with 4 bases between. Germline V lookup: CDR1 DFQATT, CDR2 SNEGSKA (reference sequence).

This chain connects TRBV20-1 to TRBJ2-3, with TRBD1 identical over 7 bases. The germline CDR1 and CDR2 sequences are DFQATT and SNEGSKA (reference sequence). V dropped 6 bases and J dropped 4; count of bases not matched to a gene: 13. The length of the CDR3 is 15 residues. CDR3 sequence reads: CSATLGGGSADTQYF. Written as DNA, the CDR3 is TGCAGTGCCACTCTAGGGGGCGGGTCCGCAGATACGCAGTATTTT.

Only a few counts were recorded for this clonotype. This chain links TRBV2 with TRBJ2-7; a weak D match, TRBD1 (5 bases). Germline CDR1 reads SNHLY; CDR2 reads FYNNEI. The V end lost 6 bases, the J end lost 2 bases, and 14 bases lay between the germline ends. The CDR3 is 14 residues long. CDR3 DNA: TGTGCCAGCAGCCCCGAAGGGGCTACCTACGAGCAGTACTTC. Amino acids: CASSPEGATYEQYF.

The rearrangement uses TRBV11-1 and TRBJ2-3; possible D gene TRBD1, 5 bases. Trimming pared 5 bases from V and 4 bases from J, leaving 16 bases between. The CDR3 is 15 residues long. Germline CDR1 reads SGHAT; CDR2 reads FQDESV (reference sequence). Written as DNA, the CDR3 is TGTGCCAGCAGCCGGTGGGTACAGGCGGCAGATACGCAGTATTTT. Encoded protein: CASSRWVQAADTQYF.

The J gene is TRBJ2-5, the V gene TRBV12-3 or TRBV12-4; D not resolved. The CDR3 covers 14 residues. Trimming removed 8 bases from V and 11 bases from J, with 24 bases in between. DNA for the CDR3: TGTGCCAGCTCCAACCCCCCAGTCTGGAATGAGCAGTACTTC. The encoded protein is CASSNPPVWNEQYF.

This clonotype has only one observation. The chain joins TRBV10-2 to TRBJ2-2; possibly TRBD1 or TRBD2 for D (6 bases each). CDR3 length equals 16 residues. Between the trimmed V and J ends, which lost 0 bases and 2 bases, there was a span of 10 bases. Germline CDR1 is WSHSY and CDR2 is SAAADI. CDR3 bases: TGCGCCAGCAGTGAGTCGCTCGGGGGCAACACCGGGGAGCTGTTTTTT. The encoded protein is CASSESLGGNTGELFF.

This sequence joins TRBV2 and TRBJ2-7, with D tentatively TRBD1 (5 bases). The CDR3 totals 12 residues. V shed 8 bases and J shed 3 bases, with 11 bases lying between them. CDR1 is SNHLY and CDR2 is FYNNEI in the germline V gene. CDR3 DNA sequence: TGTGCCAGCCGGACACCGATCTACGAGCAGTACTTC. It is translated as CASRTPIYEQYF.